This T cell receptor beta chain was sequenced in a study of T cell changes during pregnancy in multiple sclerosis. Clones were sequenced by immunoSEQ multiplex PCR, and TCRdb holds only the in-frame ones, with some missing. The repertoire has tens of thousands of clones, 90% to 95% of them found once; the top ten carry 0.35% to 0.45%. Trimming cost V 11 bases and J 2 bases; bases outside gene matches: 9. Germline V gene data show CDR1 as MNHNY and CDR2 as SVGAGI (reference sequence). The CDR3 contains 14 residues. The chain is built from TRBV6-6 and TRBJ1-5; 7 bases align to TRBD1. The sequencing here drew on CD4+ T cells from peripheral blood mononuclear cells, taken before pregnancy. The TCR was taken from a female donor with multiple sclerosis, enrolled in a pregnancy study. CDR3 nucleotides: TGTGCCGCAGGCAGGGGGGCCGGCAATCAGCCCCAGCATTTT. Translated: CAAGRGAGNQPQHF.